The rows below give T cell receptor beta chains drawn from one sample of a study of blood T cells in healthy people across ages. TCRdb passed the 5' RACE reads through MiXCR, listing each CDR3 protein once. The table includes about 1.6 million distinct CDR3 sequences, about 31% detected once. The sequenced sample was blood. The source of these receptors is a woman aged 25 to 39 in good health. CDR3s include the opening cysteine and the closing phenylalanine or tryptophan. A D gene is named only where the DNA matches it firmly. Rows may omit the clone size; those that give it use once, few, many or a size class.

NA	TRBV7-9	TRBJ1-5	NA	CASSLAAGNQPQHF	TGTGCCAGCAGCTTAGCAGCGGGCAATCAGCCCCAGCATTTT
NA	TRBV5-1	TRBJ1-5	TRBD1	CASSWDRGNNQPQHF	TGCGCCAGCAGCTGGGACAGGGGAAACAATCAGCCCCAGCATTTT
NA	TRBV28	TRBJ2-3	TRBD2	CASSLWGSGTSGNFGPDTQYF	TGTGCCAGCAGTTTATGGGGTTCGGGGACTAGCGGGAATTTTGGACCGGATACGCAGTATTTT
NA	TRBV15	TRBJ1-4	TRBD1	CATREDRVPNEKLFF	TGTGCCACCAGAGAGGACAGGGTCCCAAATGAAAAACTGTTTTTT
NA	TRBV11-2	TRBJ2-7	NA	CASSGHKRGTYEQYF	TGTGCCAGCAGCGGACACAAGAGGGGAACCTACGAGCAGTACTTC
few	TRBV10-3	TRBJ1-1	NA	CAISESGGNTEAFF	TGTGCCATCAGTGAGTCGGGTGGAAATACTGAAGCTTTCTTT
NA	TRBV28	TRBJ2-5	NA	CASSPSGTYQETQYF	TGTGCCAGCAGTCCCTCGGGGACGTACCAAGAGACCCAGTACTTC
NA	TRBV24-1	TRBJ2-2	NA	CATSDPKSAGELFF	TGTGCCACCAGTGACCCAAAGAGCGCCGGGGAGCTGTTTTTT
NA	TRBV20-1	TRBJ2-5	NA	CSARDPGPGETQYF	TGCAGTGCTAGAGATCCGGGACCCGGGGAGACCCAGTACTTC
once	TRBV19	TRBJ2-1	NA	CASSRGGSKQSTYNEQFF	TGTGCCAGTAGTCGCGGCGGGTCCAAGCAAAGCACCTACAATGAGCAGTTCTTC
NA	TRBV9	TRBJ2-5	NA	CASSVGPAKETQYF	TGTGCCAGCAGCGTAGGGCCAGCTAAAGAGACCCAGTACTTC
few	TRBV20-1	TRBJ1-2	TRBD1	CSAPGQGSYGYTF	TGCAGTGCTCCCGGACAGGGCTCCTATGGCTACACCTTC
NA	TRBV11-2	TRBJ2-5	NA	CASSPGGRDRVEQYF	TGTGCCAGCAGCCCTGGGGGCAGGGATCGGGTTGAGCAGTACTTC
few	TRBV3-1	TRBJ2-5	NA	CASRRTPETQYF	TGTGCCAGCAGACGAACCCCAGAGACCCAGTACTTC
NA	TRBV20-1	TRBJ1-1	NA	CSAPGWTDTEAFF	TGCAGTGCCCCCGGTTGGACAGACACTGAAGCTTTCTTT
NA	TRBV5-1	TRBJ1-1	NA	CASSSGGVWNTEAFF	TGCGCCAGCAGCTCTGGAGGGGTTTGGAACACTGAAGCTTTCTTT
few	TRBV7-2	TRBJ2-7	NA	CASSLRLDPYEQYF	TGTGCCAGCAGCTTACGACTAGACCCCTACGAGCAGTACTTC
NA	TRBV4-2	TRBJ1-1	NA	CASSQDEAGEDTEAFF	TGTGCCAGCAGCCAAGATGAAGCAGGGGAGGACACTGAAGCTTTCTTT
NA	TRBV5-1	TRBJ2-3	TRBD2	CASSPGLPGGQYF	TGCGCCAGCAGCCCGGGACTCCCGGGGGGTCAGTATTTT